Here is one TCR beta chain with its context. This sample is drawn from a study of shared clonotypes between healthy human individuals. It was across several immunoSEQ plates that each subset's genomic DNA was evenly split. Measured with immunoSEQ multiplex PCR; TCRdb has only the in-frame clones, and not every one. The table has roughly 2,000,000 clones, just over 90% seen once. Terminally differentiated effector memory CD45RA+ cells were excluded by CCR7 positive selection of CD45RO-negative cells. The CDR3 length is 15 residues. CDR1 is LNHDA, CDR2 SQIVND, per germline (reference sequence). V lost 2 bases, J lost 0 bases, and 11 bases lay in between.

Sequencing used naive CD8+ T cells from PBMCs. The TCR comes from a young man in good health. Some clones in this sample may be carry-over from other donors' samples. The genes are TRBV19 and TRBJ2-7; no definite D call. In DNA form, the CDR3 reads TGTGCCAGTAGTATATTTGGGAAGAACTCCTACGAGCAGTACTTC. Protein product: CASSIFGKNSYEQYF.